Sequencing of this T cell receptor beta chain was carried out in a study of blood T cell repertoires in COVID-19 (dated by TCRdb to about 2020). Regarding the complete study: Samples covering the acute and convalescent phases of COVID-19 were provided by collaborators in the United States, Italy and Spain. The material from the prospective study consisted of cDNA or gDNA derived from T cells, B-cell-depleted T cells, or PBMCs. Subjects who had been exposed to COVID-19, were actively infected with it, or had recovered from it provided the deeply sampled blood TCRbeta repertoires that made up the dataset. A freely available public database, intended as a resource for researchers studying the immune response to SARS-CoV-2, is where the repertoires were released. The samples were drawn from the first 160 participants of the ongoing ImmuneRACE study and from 1,254 subjects provided by 6 global collaborators. The sample metadata nearly always contained a de-identified subject ID, COVID-19 status, age in years and sex. Where available, HLA class I and class II types were taken from metadata supplied by the sample provider and were not determined by assay-based typing.

Overall results and qualifications from the work: The quantity of clinical and demographic metadata differed by source and by participant and was supplied without curation.

This clone was recorded only once. Its cognate antigen has yet to be identified. Per-base quality was not reported, and no clone a single base away is much larger than it. The immunoSEQ Assay, a bias-controlled multiplex PCR, was used to amplify TCRbeta CDR3 regions from genomic DNA. Per the original workflow: Nucleated cell counts per sample were estimated from amplification of reference gene primers within the assay. Sequence reads were collapsed and filtered to measure the absolute abundance of every unique TCRbeta CDR3 rearrangement. Productive Simpson clonality was computed per sample as the square root of Simpson's diversity index over productive rearrangements. This immuneACCESS table, as held by TCRdb, lists in-frame sequences with V and J called but not all clones. Of the missing ones, under half trace to an unresolved V gene in checked studies; the others have no known cause. That table gives V, J and clone size, and the DNA gave D and trimming. This sample comprises 79,000 or so clones, less than 90% of them detected only once. The top ten clonotypes cover 15% to 20% of the sample.

Each collaborating institution followed its own protocols to collect whole blood in K2EDTA tubes. For TCRbeta analysis, collaborator samples were shipped as frozen whole blood, as isolated PBMCs, or as DNA extracted from either sample type. The trim is 6 bases for V and 5 bases for J, with a gap of 11 bases between the germline ends. From a lookup of the germline V gene (reference sequence), CDR1 and CDR2 are SGHKS and YYEKEE. CDR3 length: 12 amino acids, cysteine to phenylalanine. CDR3 DNA is the only sequence kept; it has 36 bases, read in frame from the first base. This clonotype was sampled from a human donor in a cohort sampled during active COVID-19. Input material: peripheral blood. Recombination connected TRBV5-5 to TRBJ1-1, with no confidently assigned D gene. The DNA is TGTGCCAGCATCTCTCGGGGAACTGAAGCTTTCTTT. The resulting protein is CASISRGTEAFF.